The 7 T cell receptor beta chains below come from one sample, sequenced in a study of immunodeficiency. Study-wide results and caveats: Patient CD4+ T cells lacked the severe oligoclonality seen in patient CD8+ cells. Patient CD8+ T cells had restricted TRB V-J pairing and lower productive entropy than controls.

Antigens of these TCRs are unknown. The method was immunoSEQ multiplex PCR; TCRdb's version includes in-frame clones alone and lacks a portion of them. The sample has about 200 clones, 70% to 80% seen once. The sequencing input was CD8+ T cells from blood. The origin of the receptors is a woman aged 18-29 years with POLD1 deficiency.

The sample holds one count of this clone. The rearrangement uses TRBV6-5 and TRBJ2-1; possibly TRBD2 for D (6 bases). This CDR3 is built from 14 residues. Trimming took 5 bases from V and 11 from J, leaving 19 bases between them. Per the germline V gene, CDR1 is MNHEY and CDR2 is SVGAGI. CDR3 nucleotides: TGTGCCAGCAGTACACAAACTGAAGGGACTCAGCAGTTCTTC. Translation: CASSTQTEGTQQFF.

The chain employs TRBV7-8 and TRBJ2-1; no clear D gene. CDR1 is SGHVS, CDR2 FQNEAQ, per germline. Between the trimmed V and J ends, which lost 1 base and 9 bases, there was a span of 4 bases. The CDR3 is 11 amino acids. In DNA, the CDR3 is TGTGCCAGCAGCTTAGGTCCTGAGCAGTTCTTC. It translates to CASSLGPEQFF.

The V and J genes are TRBV6-5 and TRBJ1-3; D gene unclear. The V gene lost 10 bases and the J gene lost 5 bases, with 15 bases spanning the gap. The CDR3 length is 13 residues. CDR1 MNHEY and CDR2 SVGAGI come from the germline V gene. The chain's CDR3 is CAIHVTPRNTIYF. CDR3 DNA sequence: TGTGCCATCCACGTTACCCCCAGAAACACCATATATTTT.

The genes are TRBV14 and TRBJ2-3, with a tentative D call TRBD2 (6 bases). Germline V gene lookup returns CDR1 SGHDN and CDR2 FVKESK. CDR3 length equals 14 residues. Trimming shortened V by 1 base and J by 1 base, and 6 bases separated the two germline ends. CDR3 sequence reads: CASSQGRGTDTQYF. The DNA of the CDR3 is TGTGCCAGCAGCCAAGGGAGGGGCACAGATACGCAGTATTTT. The full variable domain, completed using reference TRBV14 and TRBJ2-3, is EAGVTQFPSHSVIEKGQTVTLRCDPISGHDNLYWYRRVMGKEIKFLLHFVKESKQDESGMPNNRFLAERTGGTYSTLKVQPAELEDSGVYFCASSQGRGTDTQYFGPGTRLTVL.

V usage is TRBV7-9 and J usage is TRBJ1-1; D remains unclear. The germline gives CDR1 SEHNR, CDR2 FQNEAQ (reference sequence). Trimming removed 2 bases at V and 6 bases at J, with 7 bases between. This CDR3 is built from 12 residues. The CDR3 is CASSLLDPEAFF. The CDR3 DNA follows: TGTGCCAGCAGCTTACTTGACCCTGAAGCTTTCTTT.

The gene calls are TRBV19 and TRBJ2-7, with D perhaps given as TRBD1 or TRBD2 (5 bases each). Germline V CDR1 and CDR2: LNHDA, SQIVND (reference sequence). The V and J ends lost 3 bases and 1 base respectively, with 16 bases between them. The CDR3 has 16 amino acids. CDR3 loop: CASSMRGPWLSYEQYF. In DNA, the CDR3 is TGTGCCAGTAGTATGAGGGGACCGTGGCTATCCTACGAGCAGTACTTC.

The chain recombines TRBV6-9 with TRBJ2-6; D uncertain. This CDR3 region has 18 residues. The V gene's germline CDR1 is MNHGY and CDR2 SVAAGI. V shed 5 bases and J shed 11 bases, with 28 bases lying between them. CDR3 protein: CASSGYRPYDKVGHVLTF. As DNA, the CDR3 is TGTGCCAGCAGTGGATACCGGCCTTACGACAAAGTCGGGCACGTCCTGACTTTC.